What follows describes a single T cell receptor (beta chain). A clone one base away is much larger, so this may be a read error. Semi-nested PCR with Nested Universal Primer A followed constant-region reverse priming of full-length variable regions. TCRdb re-analysed the 5' RACE reads in MiXCR, keeping a single row per CDR3 protein. This sample has tens of thousands of distinct CDR3 sequences, with around 28% found just once. The receptor was isolated from a female donor with breast cancer. The sample was tumor-infiltrating memory CD4+ T cells sorted from the breast tumor. Subset noted: memory CD4+ T cells, CD4+CD45RO+CD25-.

CDR3 nucleotide sequence: TGTGCCAGCAGCTTGGGTAGCGGAACGGATATGCAGTATTTT. It translates to CASSLGSGTDMQYF. The V gene is TRBV7-3, the J gene TRBJ2-3, with D perhaps matching TRBD2 (6 bases). Germline V lookup: CDR1 SGHTA, CDR2 FQGTGA. CDR3 length equals 14 residues. Variable domain in full (rest from reference TRBV7-3 and TRBJ2-3): GAGVSQTPSNKVTEKGKYVELRCDPISGHTALYWYRQSLGQGPEFLIYFQGTGAADDSGLPNDRFFAVRPEGSVSTLKIQRTERGDSAVYLCASSLGSGTDMQYFGPGTRLTVL.